This is a list of T cell receptor beta chains from one sample in a study of shared clonotypes between healthy human individuals. Method: immunoSEQ multiplex PCR; TCRdb's copy keeps in-frame clones and lacks some. Here the sample spans about 2 million clones, just under 95% being singletons. The sequencing sample was made of naive CD8+ T cells sorted from blood. These receptors came from a man between 18 and 29 years old in good health. The CDR3 runs from the conserved cysteine through the conserved F or W. Each record gives: V gene, clone size, D gene, J gene, CDR3 DNA, CDR3 protein. The D gene is left open where the match is weak. Clone size appears in some rows only: once, few, many, or a class for an expanded clone.

v_gene: TRBV7-2; abundance: .; d_gene: .; j_gene: TRBJ2-1; CDR3nt: TGTGCCAGCAGCTTAGAAGTGGCTAGTCCGAATGAGCAGTTCTTC; CDR3aa: CASSLEVASPNEQFF
v_gene: TRBV28; abundance: .; d_gene: .; j_gene: TRBJ2-7; CDR3nt: TGTGCCAGCAGTTTCAGTGGAGGGAACCACGAGCAGTACTTC; CDR3aa: CASSFSGGNHEQYF
v_gene: TRBV27; abundance: .; d_gene: .; j_gene: TRBJ2-1; CDR3nt: TGTGCCAGCGGACCTAGCGTCGTGGTCAATGAGCAGTTCTTC; CDR3aa: CASGPSVVVNEQFF
v_gene: TRBV5-8; abundance: .; d_gene: .; j_gene: TRBJ2-7; CDR3nt: TGTGCCAGCAGCGGTCCCTACGAGCAGTACTTC; CDR3aa: CASSGPYEQYF
v_gene: TRBV7-9; abundance: .; d_gene: TRBD2; j_gene: TRBJ2-1; CDR3nt: TGTGCCAGCAGCTTAGTCGTTCTAGCGGGAGCGGATGAGCAGTTCTTC; CDR3aa: CASSLVVLAGADEQFF
v_gene: TRBV7-8; abundance: .; d_gene: TRBD2; j_gene: TRBJ2-7; CDR3nt: TGTGCCAGCAGCACACGACTAGCGGGGGTGGCCTACGAGCAGTACTTC; CDR3aa: CASSTRLAGVAYEQYF
v_gene: TRBV29-1; abundance: .; d_gene: TRBD1; j_gene: TRBJ1-1; CDR3nt: TGCAGCACGCGGACAGGAGGGGCTGAAGCTTTCTTT; CDR3aa: CSTRTGGAEAFF
v_gene: TRBV5-1; abundance: .; d_gene: .; j_gene: TRBJ1-1; CDR3nt: TGCGCCAGCAGCTTAACGAGTTCTTCGAACACTGAAGCTTTCTTT; CDR3aa: CASSLTSSSNTEAFF
v_gene: TRBV11-2; abundance: .; d_gene: TRBD1; j_gene: TRBJ1-1; CDR3nt: TGTGCCAGCAGCGAGCAGGGGGAGATCACTGAAGCTTTCTTT; CDR3aa: CASSEQGEITEAFF
v_gene: TRBV30; abundance: .; d_gene: .; j_gene: TRBJ2-3; CDR3nt: TGTGCCTGGAGTGAGGGGACAGATACGCAGTATTTT; CDR3aa: CAWSEGTDTQYF
v_gene: TRBV11-2; abundance: .; d_gene: .; j_gene: TRBJ1-2; CDR3nt: TGTGCCAGCAGCTTAGTAGCGGTCAGCGGATATGGCTACACCTTC; CDR3aa: CASSLVAVSGYGYTF
v_gene: TRBV30; abundance: .; d_gene: .; j_gene: TRBJ2-3; CDR3nt: TGTGCCTGGAGTGTAGGGCAGTTCACAGATACGCAGTATTTT; CDR3aa: CAWSVGQFTDTQYF
v_gene: TRBV6-5; abundance: .; d_gene: .; j_gene: TRBJ1-2; CDR3nt: TGTGCCAGCAGTTACTCGATGGCTGATCCTGGCTATGGCTACACCTTC; CDR3aa: CASSYSMADPGYGYTF
v_gene: TRBV27; abundance: .; d_gene: .; j_gene: TRBJ2-7; CDR3nt: TGTGCCAGCAGTTCTTTAGGACAGTCCTACGAGCAGTACTTC; CDR3aa: CASSSLGQSYEQYF
v_gene: TRBV9; abundance: .; d_gene: .; j_gene: TRBJ2-5; CDR3nt: TGTGCCAGCAGCGTCGGAGGGGGGAGCGACCAGTACTTC; CDR3aa: CASSVGGGSDQYF
v_gene: TRBV4-3; abundance: .; d_gene: TRBD2; j_gene: TRBJ2-2; CDR3nt: TGCGCCAGCAGCCAAGATTGGGGTAGCGGGAGTTCACCCGGGGAGCTGTTTTTT; CDR3aa: CASSQDWGSGSSPGELFF
v_gene: TRBV7-9; abundance: once; d_gene: TRBD2; j_gene: TRBJ2-1; CDR3nt: TGTGCCAGCAGCTTAGTAGCGGGGGCTTACAATGAGCAGTTCTTC; CDR3aa: CASSLVAGAYNEQFF
v_gene: TRBV30; abundance: .; d_gene: .; j_gene: TRBJ1-2; CDR3nt: TGTGCCTGGTGGTTTTACGGGGAAAAAGGCTATGGCTACACCTTC; CDR3aa: CAWWFYGEKGYGYTF
v_gene: TRBV7-8; abundance: .; d_gene: TRBD2; j_gene: TRBJ2-7; CDR3nt: TGTGCCAGCAGCTCCAACATAGCGGGAGAGGGGTACGAGCAGTACTTC; CDR3aa: CASSSNIAGEGYEQYF
v_gene: TRBV6-6; abundance: .; d_gene: TRBD2; j_gene: TRBJ2-1; CDR3nt: TGTGCCAGCGGCCCAGCGGGGGGGACCTACAATGAGCAGTTCTTC; CDR3aa: CASGPAGGTYNEQFF
v_gene: TRBV12-1; abundance: .; d_gene: .; j_gene: TRBJ1-6; CDR3nt: TGTGCCAGCAGCTTTGGACTTAACTGGGAGGGTTTAGGTTCACCCCTCCACTTT; CDR3aa: CASSFGLNWEGLGSPLHF
v_gene: TRBV19; abundance: .; d_gene: .; j_gene: TRBJ2-7; CDR3nt: TGTGCCAGTAGTATTGGGGGAAGCTCCTACGAGCAGTACTTC; CDR3aa: CASSIGGSSYEQYF
v_gene: TRBV5-4; abundance: .; d_gene: .; j_gene: TRBJ2-1; CDR3nt: TGTGCCAGAAGGACAAGGACTTGCTCCTACAATGAGCAGTTCTTC; CDR3aa: CARRTRTCSYNEQFF
v_gene: TRBV5-4; abundance: .; d_gene: .; j_gene: TRBJ2-7; CDR3nt: TGTGCCAGCAGCTACGGACTGGGCTTAGAGCAGTACTTC; CDR3aa: CASSYGLGLEQYF
v_gene: TRBV2; abundance: .; d_gene: .; j_gene: TRBJ2-3; CDR3nt: TGTGCCAGCCCCAGGGGCTCCACAGATACGCAGTATTTT; CDR3aa: CASPRGSTDTQYF
v_gene: TRBV29-1; abundance: .; d_gene: .; j_gene: TRBJ1-3; CDR3nt: TGCAGCGTTGAAGGAGGGGACGCTGGAAACACCATATATTTT; CDR3aa: CSVEGGDAGNTIYF
v_gene: TRBV28; abundance: .; d_gene: .; j_gene: TRBJ1-5; CDR3nt: TGTGCCAGCAGTTTACTGGGGGGGGTGGAGCCCCAGCATTTT; CDR3aa: CASSLLGGVEPQHF
v_gene: TRBV5-6; abundance: .; d_gene: .; j_gene: TRBJ1-1; CDR3nt: TGTGCCAGCAGCTTGCCAGCACAGAACACTGAAGCTTTCTTT; CDR3aa: CASSLPAQNTEAFF
v_gene: TRBV6-6; abundance: .; d_gene: .; j_gene: TRBJ1-3; CDR3nt: TGTGCCAGCAGTTCAGAAGCGACAGGACTGAGCACCATATATTTT; CDR3aa: CASSSEATGLSTIYF
v_gene: TRBV5-4; abundance: .; d_gene: .; j_gene: TRBJ2-7; CDR3nt: TGTGCCAGCAGCCCGGGCCCTCCGTCCTTAGAGCAGTACTTC; CDR3aa: CASSPGPPSLEQYF
v_gene: TRBV11-2; abundance: once; d_gene: .; j_gene: TRBJ2-7; CDR3nt: TGTGCCAGCAGCTCCCATCAGGGAACCTACGAGCAGTACTTC; CDR3aa: CASSSHQGTYEQYF
v_gene: TRBV18; abundance: .; d_gene: .; j_gene: TRBJ1-6; CDR3nt: TGTGCCAGCTCTCTGGACGGTTATTCACCCCTCCACTTT; CDR3aa: CASSLDGYSPLHF
v_gene: TRBV10-1; abundance: .; d_gene: TRBD2; j_gene: TRBJ2-7; CDR3nt: TGCGCCAGCTCCGCCAGCGGGAGCCCCTACGAGCAGTACTTC; CDR3aa: CASSASGSPYEQYF
v_gene: TRBV2; abundance: .; d_gene: .; j_gene: TRBJ2-3; CDR3nt: TGTGCCAGCAGTGAGTTGATCAGGGGTGGTGATACGCAGTATTTT; CDR3aa: CASSELIRGGDTQYF
v_gene: TRBV5-4; abundance: .; d_gene: TRBD1; j_gene: TRBJ1-2; CDR3nt: TGTGCCAGCAGCGGGAACAGGGGGAACTATGGCTACACCTTC; CDR3aa: CASSGNRGNYGYTF
v_gene: TRBV28; abundance: .; d_gene: .; j_gene: TRBJ2-5; CDR3nt: TGTGCCAGCAGTGTTTCGCGGGGGCACGAAGAGACCCAGTACTTC; CDR3aa: CASSVSRGHEETQYF
v_gene: TRBV9; abundance: .; d_gene: .; j_gene: TRBJ1-4; CDR3nt: TGTGCCAGCAGCGTAGGAGGAAATGAAAAACTGTTTTTT; CDR3aa: CASSVGGNEKLFF
v_gene: TRBV6-6; abundance: .; d_gene: TRBD1; j_gene: TRBJ2-7; CDR3nt: TGTGCCAGCAGTTACGGGACAGGAGCCTCCTACGAGCAGTACTTC; CDR3aa: CASSYGTGASYEQYF
v_gene: TRBV5-1; abundance: .; d_gene: TRBD2; j_gene: TRBJ2-3; CDR3nt: TGCGCCAGCAGCCCACGGACTAGCGGCCTTGGGGATACGCAGTATTTT; CDR3aa: CASSPRTSGLGDTQYF